This TCR beta chain was recovered during a study of T cell responses to AZD1222 COVID-19 vaccine. Study conclusions and caveats: Donor demographics were predominantly white British with a female majority; clonal diversity may be underestimated.

A note on this clone: The antigen remains unidentified.

The repertoire was sequenced with immunoSEQ multiplex PCR; TCRdb's copy has only in-frame clones and lacks some. The sample has about 200,000 clones, approximately 94% seen once. CDR3 length equals 11 residues. CDR1 and CDR2 (germline): SGHRS, YFSETQ. V shed 6 bases and J shed 8 bases, with 9 bases lying between them. The sequencing used peripheral blood, collected on day 0 of MenACWY control vaccination. The clonotype comes from an adult in good health. V usage is TRBV5-1 and J usage is TRBJ1-5; D unresolved. The CDR3 region is CASNPWEPQHF. The CDR3 DNA follows: TGCGCCAGCAACCCGTGGGAGCCCCAGCATTTT.